The subject of this entry is one T cell receptor beta chain. This entry is derived from a study of blood T cell repertoires in COVID-19. Germline V gene data show CDR1 as WNHNN and CDR2 as SYGVQD (reference sequence). The junction had 7 bases not matched to a gene; V was cut back by 9 bases and J by 4 bases. CDR3 length equals 14 residues. The repertoire was sequenced with immunoSEQ multiplex PCR; TCRdb's copy has only in-frame clones and lacks some. Seen here are fewer than 250,000 clones, approximately 90% observed once, and the top ten hold approximately 4%. Material: peripheral blood. This clonotype was obtained from a human donor in a cohort sampled during active COVID-19. V is TRBV10-1 and J is TRBJ2-2; 8 nucleotides match TRBD2. CDR3 in amino acids: CARLLAEVTGELFF. DNA of the CDR3: TGCGCCAGACTACTAGCGGAGGTCACCGGGGAGCTGTTTTTT.